This T cell receptor beta chain was captured by sequencing in a study of T cells in Graves' hyperthyroidism and ophthalmopathy. Study details: Peripheral blood was collected at initial diagnosis, before any treatment. General study results and limits: Peripheral blood also featured most of the thyroid clonotypes expanded above 0.001.

Per the germline V gene, CDR1 is SGHTA and CDR2 is FQGNSA. Unmatched junction bases numbered 6, after V lost 5 bases and J lost 5 bases. The CDR3 spans 14 residues. This clonotype has a count of ten or more. Its target is not known. Amplification yielded TCR beta CDR3 regions, with RNA transcripts as the source. First-round RT-PCR targeting the TCR CDR3 was performed with the HTBI primer set. TCRdb independently ran MiXCR on the multiplex PCR reads; one entry per CDR3 protein. The sample gives about 590,000 distinct CDR3 sequences, 15% to 18% of which show up once; approximately 7.4% is in the top ten.

The sequence was obtained from a woman aged 30 to 39 with Graves' hyperthyroidism. This sequence joins TRBV7-2 and TRBJ2-5, with 9 bases matching TRBD1. The specimen was blood. CDR3 DNA sequence: TGTGCCAGCAGCACCGGGACAGGGTTGGAGACCCAGTACTTC. As protein: CASSTGTGLETQYF.